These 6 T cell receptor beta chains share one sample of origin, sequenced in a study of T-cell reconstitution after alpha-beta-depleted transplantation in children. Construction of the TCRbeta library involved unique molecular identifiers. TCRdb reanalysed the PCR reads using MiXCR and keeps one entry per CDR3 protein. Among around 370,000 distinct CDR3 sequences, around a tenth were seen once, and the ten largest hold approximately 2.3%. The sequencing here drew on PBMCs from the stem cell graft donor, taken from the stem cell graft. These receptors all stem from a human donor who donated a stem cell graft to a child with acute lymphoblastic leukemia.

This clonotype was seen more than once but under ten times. CDR3 DNA: TGCGCCAGCATGGATGGCCTATCTGGGGCCAACGTCCTGACTTTC. It specifies CASMDGLSGANVLTF. The chain combines TRBV5-1 with TRBJ2-6, with D unresolved. Between the trimmed V and J ends, which lost 6 bases and 1 base, there was a span of 11 bases. The CDR3 runs 15 residues. Germline V gives CDR1 SGHRS, CDR2 YFSETQ.

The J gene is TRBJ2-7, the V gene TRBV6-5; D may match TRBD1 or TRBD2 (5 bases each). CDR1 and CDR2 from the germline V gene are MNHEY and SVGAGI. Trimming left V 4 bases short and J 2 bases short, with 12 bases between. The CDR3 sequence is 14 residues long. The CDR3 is CASSSWDRAYEQYF. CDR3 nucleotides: TGTGCCAGCAGTTCATGGGACCGAGCCTACGAGCAGTACTTC.

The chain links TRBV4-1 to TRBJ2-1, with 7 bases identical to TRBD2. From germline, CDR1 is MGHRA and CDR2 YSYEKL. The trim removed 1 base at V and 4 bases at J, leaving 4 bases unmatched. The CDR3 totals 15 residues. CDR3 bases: TGCGCCAGCAGCCAAGGGGTTAGCGGGTACAATGAGCAGTTCTTC. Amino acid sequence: CASSQGVSGYNEQFF.

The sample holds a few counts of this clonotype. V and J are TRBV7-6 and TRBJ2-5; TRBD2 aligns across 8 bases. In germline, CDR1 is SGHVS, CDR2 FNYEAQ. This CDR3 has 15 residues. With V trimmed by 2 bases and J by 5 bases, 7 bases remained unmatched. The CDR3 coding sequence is TGTGCCAGCAGCTTACCAGCGGGAGCTAGGGAGACCCAGTACTTC. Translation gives CASSLPAGARETQYF. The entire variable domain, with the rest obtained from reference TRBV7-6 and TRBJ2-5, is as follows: GAGVSQSPRYKVTKRGQDVALRCDPISGHVSLYWYRQALGQGPEFLTYFNYEAQQDKSGLPNDRFSAERPEGSISTLTIQRTEQRDSAMYRCASSLPAGARETQYFGPGTRLLVL.

The CDR3 coding sequence is TGTGCCAGCAGTTACTCCGGGGGGCGGAATGAGCAGTTCTTC. It yields the protein CASSYSGGRNEQFF. The genes are TRBV6-2 or TRBV6-3 and TRBJ2-1; TRBD2 is a possible D gene (7 bases). CDR1 MNHEY and CDR2 SVGEGT come from the germline V gene. The V gene lost 0 bases and the J gene lost 7 bases, with 10 bases spanning the gap. The CDR3 runs to 14 residues.

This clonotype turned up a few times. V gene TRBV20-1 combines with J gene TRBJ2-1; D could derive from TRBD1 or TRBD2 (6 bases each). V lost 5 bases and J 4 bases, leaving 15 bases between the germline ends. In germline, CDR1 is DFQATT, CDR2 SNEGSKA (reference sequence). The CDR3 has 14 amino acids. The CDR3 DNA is TGCAGTGCTCTCCGGGGGCTTCCTTACAATGAGCAGTTCTTC. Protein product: CSALRGLPYNEQFF.